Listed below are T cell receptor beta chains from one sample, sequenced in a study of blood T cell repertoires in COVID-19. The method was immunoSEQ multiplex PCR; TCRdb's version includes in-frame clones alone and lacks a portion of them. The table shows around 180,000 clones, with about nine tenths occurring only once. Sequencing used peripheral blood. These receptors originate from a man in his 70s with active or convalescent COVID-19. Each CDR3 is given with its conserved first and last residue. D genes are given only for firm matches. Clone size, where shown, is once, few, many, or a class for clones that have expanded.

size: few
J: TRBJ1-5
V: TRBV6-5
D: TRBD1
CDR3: CASSPWTGDQPQHF
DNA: TGTGCCAGCAGTCCTTGGACAGGGGATCAGCCCCAGCATTTT

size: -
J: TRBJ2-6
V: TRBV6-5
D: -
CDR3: CASRQGGQANVLTF
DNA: TGTGCCAGCAGGCAAGGGGGACAGGCCAACGTCCTGACTTTC

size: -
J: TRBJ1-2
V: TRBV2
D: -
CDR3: CASRIILANYGYTF
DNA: TGTGCCAGCAGAATCATATTAGCTAACTATGGCTACACCTTC

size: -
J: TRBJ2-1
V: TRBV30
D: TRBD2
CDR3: CAWSVGTSGGSEQFF
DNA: TGTGCCTGGAGTGTGGGTACTAGCGGGGGGAGTGAGCAGTTCTTC

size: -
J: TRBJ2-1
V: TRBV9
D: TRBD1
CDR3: CASNAGTGGNEQFF
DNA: TGTGCCAGCAACGCCGGGACAGGGGGGAATGAGCAGTTCTTC

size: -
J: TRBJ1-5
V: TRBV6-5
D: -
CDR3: CASSPSRRDQPQHF
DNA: TGTGCCAGCAGTCCATCCCGACGGGATCAGCCCCAGCATTTT

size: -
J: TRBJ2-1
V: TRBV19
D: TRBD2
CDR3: CASTSGGRYNEQFF
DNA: TGTGCCAGTACGTCTGGCGGGAGATACAATGAGCAGTTCTTC

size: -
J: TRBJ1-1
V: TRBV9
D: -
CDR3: CASSVGGRANTEAFF
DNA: TGTGCCAGCAGCGTAGGTGGCAGGGCTAACACTGAAGCTTTCTTT

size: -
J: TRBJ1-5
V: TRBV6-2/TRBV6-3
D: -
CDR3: CASSPASYSNQPQHF
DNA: TGTGCCAGCAGCCCGGCAAGTTATAGCAATCAGCCCCAGCATTTT

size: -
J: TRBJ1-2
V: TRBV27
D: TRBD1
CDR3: CASSHWDRWNYGYTF
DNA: TGTGCCAGCAGTCACTGGGACAGGTGGAACTATGGCTACACCTTC

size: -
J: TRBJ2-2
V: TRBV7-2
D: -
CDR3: CASTIQVVGGTGELFF
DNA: TGTGCCAGCACCATACAGGTCGTCGGTGGCACCGGGGAGCTGTTTTTT

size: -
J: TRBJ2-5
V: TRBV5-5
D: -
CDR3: CASSFQGGGETQYF
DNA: TGTGCCAGCAGCTTCCAGGGGGGAGGAGAGACCCAGTACTTC

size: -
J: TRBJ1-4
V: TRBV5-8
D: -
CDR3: CASSFPTGATNEKLFF
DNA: TGTGCCAGCAGCTTTCCGACGGGAGCAACTAATGAAAAACTGTTTTTT

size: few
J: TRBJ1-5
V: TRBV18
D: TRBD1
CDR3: CASSPRGQGGNQPQHF
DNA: TGTGCCAGCTCACCAAGGGGACAGGGAGGCAATCAGCCCCAGCATTTT

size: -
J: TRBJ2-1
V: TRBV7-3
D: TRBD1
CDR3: CASSLIATGFSHEQFF
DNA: TGTGCCAGCAGCTTAATAGCGACAGGGTTCAGCCATGAGCAGTTCTTC

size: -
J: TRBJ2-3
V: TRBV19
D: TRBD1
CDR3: CASRDRHQSTDTQYF
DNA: TGTGCGAGCCGGGACAGGCACCAAAGCACAGATACGCAGTATTTT